These T cell receptor beta chains were read from a single sample in a study of CD8+ T cells in alopecia areata. The assay was immunoSEQ multiplex PCR, and TCRdb's table has in-frame clones only and misses some. Here the sample spans about 180,000 clones, roughly 59% being singletons. The source material was CD4+ T cells sorted from blood, sampled at week 0. Every receptor here comes from a human donor with alopecia areata. CDR3s include the opening cysteine and the closing phenylalanine or tryptophan. Fields, in order: D gene, J gene, clone size, V gene, CDR3 length, CDR3 DNA, CDR3 protein. The D gene is left open where the match is weak. Size tells how often a clone was seen (once, few, many) or the class of an expanded clone, and some rows leave it out.

. | TRBJ1-1 | . | TRBV30 | 13 | TGTGCCTGGAGGAGCCAGGACGACACTGAAGCTTTCTTT | CAWRSQDDTEAFF
. | TRBJ2-5 | . | TRBV21-1 | 16 | TGTGCCAGCAGCAAAGAACTAGCGGGAGCCCAAGAGACCCAGTACTTC | CASSKELAGAQETQYF
. | TRBJ1-6 | . | TRBV30 | 16 | TGTGCCTGGACTCCGCGGGGGAGCTCCTATAATTCACCCCTCCACTTT | CAWTPRGSSYNSPLHF
. | TRBJ1-1 | . | TRBV30 | 13 | TGTGCCTGGAGCCGCGTACTTGACAAGGGGGGTTTCTTT | CAWSRVLDKGGFF
. | TRBJ2-7 | . | TRBV30 | 10 | TGTGCCTGGGGGCCCGCGGGTATGTACTTC | CAWGPAGMYF
. | TRBJ2-3 | . | TRBV9 | 14 | TGTGCCAGCAGCGTAGATCAGGTCACAGATACGCAGTATTTT | CASSVDQVTDTQYF
TRBD1 | TRBJ1-1 | . | TRBV7-2 | 13 | TGTGCCAGCAGGACAGGGGAGAACACTGAAGCTTTCTTT | CASRTGENTEAFF
. | TRBJ1-2 | . | TRBV7-2 | 15 | TGTGCCAGCAGCTTAGTCTCCGACTCGGAGGATGGCTACACCTTC | CASSLVSDSEDGYTF
TRBD1 | TRBJ1-1 | . | TRBV6-5 | 16 | TGTGCCAGCAGTTACTTGGGGACAGGTTTGAACACTGAAGCTTTCTTT | CASSYLGTGLNTEAFF
. | TRBJ1-1 | . | TRBV19 | 14 | TGTGCCAGTACCACCGGGGCCGGGTACACTGAAGCTTTCTTT | CASTTGAGYTEAFF
. | TRBJ2-2 | few | TRBV29-1 | 14 | TGCAGCGTTGATAGGCCTGGAGTCACCGGGGAGCTGTTTTTT | CSVDRPGVTGELFF
. | TRBJ2-3 | . | TRBV6-4 | 14 | TGTGCCAGCAGTGAGGGTATCAGCACAGATACGCAGTATTTT | CASSEGISTDTQYF
. | TRBJ1-1 | . | TRBV5-1 | 15 | TGCGCCAGCAAGCACAGGCTGGACCCAAACACTGAAGCTTTCTTT | CASKHRLDPNTEAFF
. | TRBJ1-6 | once | TRBV11-3 | 14 | TGTGCCAGCAGCCAAACCGGGGACAATTCACCCCTCCACTTT | CASSQTGDNSPLHF
. | TRBJ2-5 | . | TRBV9 | 12 | TGTGCCAGCAAAGGCGGAGCAGAGACCCAGTACTTC | CASKGGAETQYF
. | TRBJ2-7 | . | TRBV30 | 13 | TGTGCCTGGCAGGGTATCGCTCTCTCCGAGCAGTACTTC | CAWQGIALSEQYF
. | TRBJ1-5 | . | TRBV19 | 17 | TGTGCCAGTAGTCGTGGGGACATCACCCGCGGCAATCAGCCCCAGCATTTT | CASSRGDITRGNQPQHF
. | TRBJ2-3 | . | TRBV19 | 13 | TGTGCCAGTAGTGGGGGGCAGACAGATACGCAGTATTTT | CASSGGQTDTQYF
. | TRBJ2-3 | . | TRBV15 | 16 | TGTGCCACCAGCAGAGATCGCCAGAGGAGCACAGATACGCAGTATTTT | CATSRDRQRSTDTQYF
. | TRBJ2-3 | . | TRBV29-1 | 13 | TGCAGCGTTCAGGAACAGACTGCAGATACGCAGTATTTT | CSVQEQTADTQYF
. | TRBJ1-2 | . | TRBV29-1 | 14 | TGCAGCGTTGTCCGGGACCCGCCAAACTATGGCTACACCTTC | CSVVRDPPNYGYTF
. | TRBJ1-2 | . | TRBV30 | 10 | TGTGCCTGCGGGCCTTATGGCTACACCTTC | CACGPYGYTF
. | TRBJ2-4 | . | TRBV28 | 17 | TGTGCCAGCAGTCCACCAGGGGCACAACTAGCCAAAAACATTCAGTACTTC | CASSPPGAQLAKNIQYF
. | TRBJ2-3 | few | TRBV11-3 | 12 | TGTGCCAGCAGCCCCCTTCGGGCGACGCAGTATTTT | CASSPLRATQYF
TRBD1 | TRBJ1-1 | . | TRBV30 | 14 | TGTGCCTGGAGTATACCCAGGGGGCGGACTGAAGCTTTCTTT | CAWSIPRGRTEAFF
. | TRBJ2-3 | . | TRBV25-1 | 12 | TGTGCCTCCAAGGCCGAGACAGATACGCAGTATTTT | CASKAETDTQYF
TRBD1 | TRBJ2-3 | . | TRBV11-2 | 15 | TGTGCCAGCAGCATCAGACAGGGGAGCACAGATACGCAGTATTTT | CASSIRQGSTDTQYF
. | TRBJ1-2 | few | TRBV30 | 13 | TGTGCCTGGACCTGGGGGGGCAGCAATGGCTACACCTTC | CAWTWGGSNGYTF
. | TRBJ1-2 | . | TRBV27 | 15 | TGTGCCAGCAGTCCCTACCCGGGGAAGTCGGGTGGCTACACCTTC | CASSPYPGKSGGYTF
. | TRBJ1-1 | . | TRBV25-1 | 12 | TGTGCCAGCGGGAGAATAAACACTGAAGCTTTCTTT | CASGRINTEAFF
. | TRBJ2-3 | . | TRBV4-2 | 17 | TGTGCCAGCAGCCAAGTGGAGCCTACCGGGCTTACAGATACGCAGTATTTT | CASSQVEPTGLTDTQYF
TRBD2 | TRBJ2-4 | . | TRBV2 | 15 | TGTGCCAGCGGGACTAGCGGTCTAGCCAAAAACATTCAGTACTTC | CASGTSGLAKNIQYF
TRBD2 | TRBJ2-1 | . | TRBV11-2 | 17 | TGTGCCAGCAGCCAAGGCCTAGCGGGGGGGTTCTACAATGAGCAGTTCTTC | CASSQGLAGGFYNEQFF
. | TRBJ1-2 | few | TRBV15 | 15 | TGTGCCACCAGCAGAGAAGCAGGGCGACCCTATGGCTACACCTTC | CATSREAGRPYGYTF
TRBD1 | TRBJ1-4 | . | TRBV30 | 16 | TGTGCCTGGAGTGTAAGGGGGCAGGGGACAAATGAAAAACTGTTTTTT | CAWSVRGQGTNEKLFF
. | TRBJ1-2 | few | TRBV7-2 | 14 | TGTGCCAGCAGCTTTTCAGGCATAAACTATGGCTACACCTTC | CASSFSGINYGYTF
. | TRBJ2-2 | . | TRBV25-1 | 14 | TGTGCCAGCAGCGAACTAGGGAACACCGGGGAGCTGTTTTTT | CASSELGNTGELFF
. | TRBJ1-6 | . | TRBV4-3 | 14 | TGCGCCAGCAGCCAATTTTCGGGTAATTCACCCCTCCACTTT | CASSQFSGNSPLHF
. | TRBJ1-5 | . | TRBV7-2 | 14 | TGTGCCAGCAGCTCTGCTGGCTATAATCAGCCCCAGCATTTT | CASSSAGYNQPQHF
TRBD1 | TRBJ2-1 | . | TRBV15 | 15 | TGTGCCACCAGCAGCGCCAAAGGGACAGCAAATGAGCAGTTCTTC | CATSSAKGTANEQFF
TRBD1 | TRBJ1-2 | . | TRBV19 | 15 | TGTGCCAGTAGTCCGACGGACAGGGAGCGTCATGGCTACACCTTC | CASSPTDRERHGYTF
. | TRBJ2-5 | few | TRBV9 | 16 | TGTGCCAGCAGCGTAGCTGGGACCCGGAGGGGAGAGACCCAGTACTTC | CASSVAGTRRGETQYF
. | TRBJ2-7 | . | TRBV18 | 15 | TGTGCCAGCTCCCCTGACGGGACTCCAGACTACGAGCAGTACTTC | CASSPDGTPDYEQYF
TRBD1 | TRBJ2-5 | . | TRBV28 | 14 | TGTGCCAGCAGTTTCATGGGACAGCAAGAGACCCAGTACTTC | CASSFMGQQETQYF
. | TRBJ1-6 | . | TRBV7-3 | 14 | TGTGCCAGCAGCTTAGCCTGGCTAAATTCACCCCTCCACTTT | CASSLAWLNSPLHF
. | TRBJ1-5 | . | TRBV29-1 | 13 | TGCAGCGTTGAGATTAATAGCAATCAGCCCCAGCATTTT | CSVEINSNQPQHF
. | TRBJ1-2 | . | TRBV19 | 15 | TGTGCCAGTCGGGACCCAGGGTCGTCGGGACTTGGCTACACCTTC | CASRDPGSSGLGYTF
. | TRBJ2-5 | few | TRBV29-1 | 14 | TGCAGCGTCGTAGGAGGAAGGGGGCAAGAGACCCAGTACTTC | CSVVGGRGQETQYF
TRBD1 | TRBJ2-7 | few | TRBV14 | 14 | TGTGCCAGCAGCCAAGAGGACAGGGTCTACGAGCAGTACTTC | CASSQEDRVYEQYF
. | TRBJ1-2 | . | TRBV25-1 | 12 | TGTGCCAGCAGTGCCACTAACTATGGCTACACCTTC | CASSATNYGYTF
. | TRBJ1-1 | . | TRBV4-2 | 14 | TGTGCCAGCAGCCAAGATTTGGAGAACACTGAAGCTTTCTTT | CASSQDLENTEAFF
. | TRBJ2-4 | . | TRBV9 | 12 | TGTGCCAGCAGCGCGGAGGGGCACATTCAGTACTTC | CASSAEGHIQYF
. | TRBJ2-3 | . | TRBV4-3 | 14 | TGCGCCAGCAGCCAAGAAACCAGGGGAGATACGCAGTATTTT | CASSQETRGDTQYF
. | TRBJ2-2 | . | TRBV27 | 15 | TGTGCCAGCAGTCCAACACGCGTAGGGGCCGGGGAGCTGTTTTTT | CASSPTRVGAGELFF
. | TRBJ1-6 | . | TRBV7-8 | 14 | TGTGCCAGCAGCTTAGAGCATAATAATTCACCCCTCCACTTT | CASSLEHNNSPLHF
TRBD1 | TRBJ1-5 | . | TRBV29-1 | 12 | TGCAGCGTGGGAAGGACAGGGCAGCCCCAGCATTTT | CSVGRTGQPQHF
TRBD1 | TRBJ2-7 | . | TRBV29-1 | 13 | TGCAGCGTTGGGGGGACAGGGGGCCACGAGCAGTACTTC | CSVGGTGGHEQYF
. | TRBJ1-5 | . | TRBV30 | 13 | TGTGCCTGGAGTGTAGAGAGCAATCAGCCCCAGCATTTT | CAWSVESNQPQHF